This T cell receptor beta chain was captured by sequencing in a study of STAT3 mutations in large granular lymphocyte leukemia. Study information: Immunosuppressive therapy was given to more than half of T-LGLL patients. Study-wide results and caveats: TCR clonotype switching after therapy occurred in about 30% of the 18 patients. Every T-cell large granular lymphocyte leukemia patient had at least one immunodominant TCR beta clonotype.

Clones were sequenced by immunoSEQ multiplex PCR, and TCRdb holds only the in-frame ones, with some missing. Here the sample spans roughly 4,400 clones, about 49% being singletons. A word on this clone: Its antigen is unidentified.

V lost 6 bases to trimming and J lost 1 base; unmatched junction nucleotides: 7. The CDR3 loop spans 15 amino acids. Per germline, CDR1 SNHLY and CDR2 FYNNEI. The sequenced material came from peripheral blood mononuclear cells. The source of this sequence is a man in his fifties or sixties with T-cell large granular lymphocyte leukemia. Some clones in this sample may be carry-over from other donors' samples. J is TRBJ2-5 and V is TRBV2, with 8 bases matching TRBD2. The CDR3 loop is CASRAKTSGQETQYF. In nucleotides, the CDR3 is TGTGCCAGCAGGGCGAAAACTAGCGGCCAAGAGACCCAGTACTTC. The full variable domain, in which reference TRBV2 and TRBJ2-5 provide the parts outside the CDR3, is EPEVTQTPSHQVTQMGQEVILRCVPISNHLYFYWYRQILGQKVEFLVSFYNNEISEKSEIFDDQFSVERPDGSNFTLKIRSTKLEDSAMYFCASRAKTSGQETQYFGPGTRLLVL.